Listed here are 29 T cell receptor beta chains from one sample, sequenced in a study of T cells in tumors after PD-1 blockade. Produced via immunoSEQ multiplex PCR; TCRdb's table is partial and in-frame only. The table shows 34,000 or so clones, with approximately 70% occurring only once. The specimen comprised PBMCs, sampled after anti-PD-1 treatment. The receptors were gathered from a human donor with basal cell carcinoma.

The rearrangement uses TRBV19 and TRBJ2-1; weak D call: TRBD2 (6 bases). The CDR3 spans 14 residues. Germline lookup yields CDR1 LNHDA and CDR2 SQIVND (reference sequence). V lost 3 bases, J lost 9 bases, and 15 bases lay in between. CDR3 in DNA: TGTGCCAGTAGTATTATAGCGGAACAGCCTGAGCAGTTCTTC. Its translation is CASSIIAEQPEQFF.

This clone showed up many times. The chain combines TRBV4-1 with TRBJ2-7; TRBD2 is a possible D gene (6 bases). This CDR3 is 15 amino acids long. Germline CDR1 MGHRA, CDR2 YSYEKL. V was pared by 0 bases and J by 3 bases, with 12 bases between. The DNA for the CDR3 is TGCGCCAGCAGCCAAGAGGGAGGACGGCACTACGAGCAGTACTTC. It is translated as CASSQEGGRHYEQYF.

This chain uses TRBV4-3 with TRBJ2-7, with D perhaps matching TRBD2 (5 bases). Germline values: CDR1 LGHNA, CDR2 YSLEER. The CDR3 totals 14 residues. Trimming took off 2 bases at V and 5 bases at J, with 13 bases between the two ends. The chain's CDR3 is CASSQNSGFDEQYF. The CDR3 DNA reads TGCGCCAGCAGCCAAAACTCGGGGTTCGACGAGCAGTACTTC.

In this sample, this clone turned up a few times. Here the CDR3 DNA reads TGTGCCAGCAGATCCGGGACAGCTTACGAGCAGTACTTC. Protein product: CASRSGTAYEQYF. The rearrangement uses TRBV7-2 and TRBJ2-7; 7 bases align to TRBD1. V lost 6 bases, J lost 4 bases, and 6 bases stayed unmatched. This CDR3 contains 13 residues. CDR1 and CDR2 from the germline V gene are SGHTA and FQGNSA.

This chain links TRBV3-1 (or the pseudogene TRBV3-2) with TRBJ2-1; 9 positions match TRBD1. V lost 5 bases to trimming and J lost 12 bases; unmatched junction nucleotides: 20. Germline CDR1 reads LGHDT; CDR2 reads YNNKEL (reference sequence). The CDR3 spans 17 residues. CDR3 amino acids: CASSAKRPGQGLRGQFF. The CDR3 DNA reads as TGTGCCAGCAGCGCGAAGCGCCCGGGACAGGGCTTGAGAGGGCAGTTCTTC.

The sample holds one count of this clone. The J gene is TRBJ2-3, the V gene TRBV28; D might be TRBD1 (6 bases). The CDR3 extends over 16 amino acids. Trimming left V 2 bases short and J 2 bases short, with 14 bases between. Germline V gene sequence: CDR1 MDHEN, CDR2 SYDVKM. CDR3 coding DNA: TGTGCCAGCAGTTTAGATCAGGGGCCATTCACAGATACGCAGTATTTT. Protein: CASSLDQGPFTDTQYF.

CDR3 sequence reads: CSARGQGEIAIYF. CDR3 DNA: TGCAGCGCCAGAGGACAGGGTGAAATCGCCATATATTTT. The chain employs TRBV29-1 and TRBJ1-3; 8 bases fit TRBD1. The CDR3 covers 13 residues. V lost 7 bases, J lost 11 bases, and 13 bases stayed unmatched. Germline V gene data show CDR1 as SQVTM and CDR2 as ANQGSEA.

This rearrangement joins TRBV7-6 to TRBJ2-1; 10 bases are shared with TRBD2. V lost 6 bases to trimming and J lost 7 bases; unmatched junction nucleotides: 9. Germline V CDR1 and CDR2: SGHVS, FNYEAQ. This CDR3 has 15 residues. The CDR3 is CASSSLAGGSNEQFF. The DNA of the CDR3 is TGTGCCAGCAGTTCCTTAGCGGGAGGATCGAATGAGCAGTTCTTC.

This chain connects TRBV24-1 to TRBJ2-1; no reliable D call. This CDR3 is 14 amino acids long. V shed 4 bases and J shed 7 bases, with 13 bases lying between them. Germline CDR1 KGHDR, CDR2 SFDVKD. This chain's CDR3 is CATSDSGASNEQFF. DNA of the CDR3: TGTGCCACCAGTGACTCTGGTGCGTCAAATGAGCAGTTCTTC.

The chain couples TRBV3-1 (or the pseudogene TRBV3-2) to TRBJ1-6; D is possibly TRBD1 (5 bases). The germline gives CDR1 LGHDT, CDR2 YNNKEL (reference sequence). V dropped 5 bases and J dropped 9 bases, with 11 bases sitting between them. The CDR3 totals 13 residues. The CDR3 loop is CASSSSTVSPLHF. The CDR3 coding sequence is TGTGCCAGCAGCTCCTCGACAGTTTCACCCCTCCACTTT.

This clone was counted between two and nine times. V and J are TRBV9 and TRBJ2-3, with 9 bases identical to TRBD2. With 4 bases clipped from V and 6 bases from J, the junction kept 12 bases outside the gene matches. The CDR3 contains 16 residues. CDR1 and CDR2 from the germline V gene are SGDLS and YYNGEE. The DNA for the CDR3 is TGTGCCAGCAGCTTCCAGACTAGCGGCACAGGGGATACGCAGTATTTT. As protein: CASSFQTSGTGDTQYF. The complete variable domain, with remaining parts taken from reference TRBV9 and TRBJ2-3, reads DSGVTQTPKHLITATGQRVTLRCSPRSGDLSVYWYQQSLDQGLQFLIQYYNGEERAKGNILERFSAQQFPDLHSELNLSSLELGDSALYFCASSFQTSGTGDTQYFGPGTRLTVL.

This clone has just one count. The CDR3 loop is CASRVGGGNTIYF. The CDR3 nucleotides read TGTGCCAGCAGAGTGGGAGGCGGAAACACCATATATTTT. The chain employs TRBV5-8 and TRBJ1-3; D not certain. The ends were cut back, 5 bases at V and 4 bases at J, with 10 bases in the middle. Germline V gives CDR1 SGHTS, CDR2 YDEGEE. The CDR3 sequence is 13 residues long.

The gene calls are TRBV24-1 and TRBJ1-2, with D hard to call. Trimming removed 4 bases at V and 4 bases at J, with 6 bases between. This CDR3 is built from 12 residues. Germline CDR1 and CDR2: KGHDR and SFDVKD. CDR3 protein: CATSEAGYGYTF. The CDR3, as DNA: TGTGCCACCAGTGAAGCAGGCTATGGCTACACCTTC.

Here the CDR3 reads CASSHLGGTDTQYF. The CDR3 coding sequence is TGTGCCAGCAGCCACCTGGGGGGCACAGATACGCAGTATTTT. V is TRBV27 and J is TRBJ2-3; D is possibly TRBD1 or TRBD2 (5 bases each). The germline V gene has CDR1 MNHEY and CDR2 SMNVEV (reference sequence). The CDR3 consists of 14 residues. Deletions cut 6 bases from V and 1 base from J, with 11 bases between.

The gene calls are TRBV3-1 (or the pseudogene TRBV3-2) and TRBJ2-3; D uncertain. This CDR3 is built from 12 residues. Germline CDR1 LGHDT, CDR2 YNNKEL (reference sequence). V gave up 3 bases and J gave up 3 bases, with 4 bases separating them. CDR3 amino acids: CASSHTTDTQYF. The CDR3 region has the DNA TGTGCCAGCAGCCACACTACAGATACGCAGTATTTT.

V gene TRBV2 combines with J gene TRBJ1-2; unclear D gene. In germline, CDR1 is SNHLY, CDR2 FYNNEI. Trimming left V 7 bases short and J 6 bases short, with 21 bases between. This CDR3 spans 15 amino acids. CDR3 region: CASKAESSRVHGYTF. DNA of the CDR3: TGTGCCAGCAAGGCAGAGAGTTCGAGGGTCCATGGCTACACCTTC.

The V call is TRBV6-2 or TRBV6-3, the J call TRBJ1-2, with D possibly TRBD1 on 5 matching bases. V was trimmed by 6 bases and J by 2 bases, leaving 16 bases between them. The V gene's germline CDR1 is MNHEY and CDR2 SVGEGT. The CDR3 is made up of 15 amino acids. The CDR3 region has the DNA TGTGCCAGCAGCCGGCCAGCTCAGGGAAACTATGGCTACACCTTC. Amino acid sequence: CASSRPAQGNYGYTF.

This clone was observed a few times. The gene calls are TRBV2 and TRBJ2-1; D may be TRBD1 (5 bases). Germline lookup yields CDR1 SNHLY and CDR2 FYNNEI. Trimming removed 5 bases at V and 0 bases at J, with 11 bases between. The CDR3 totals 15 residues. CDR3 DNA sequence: TGTGCCAGCAGTTGGCGACAGTCCTCCTACAATGAGCAGTTCTTC. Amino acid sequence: CASSWRQSSYNEQFF.

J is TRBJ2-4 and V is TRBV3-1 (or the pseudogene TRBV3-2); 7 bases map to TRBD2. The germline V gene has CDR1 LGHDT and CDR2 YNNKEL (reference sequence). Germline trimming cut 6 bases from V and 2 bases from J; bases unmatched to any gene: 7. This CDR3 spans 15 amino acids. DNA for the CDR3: TGTGCCAGCAGGCCGGGGGGAGGGTCCAAAAACATTCAGTACTTC. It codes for CASRPGGGSKNIQYF.

CDR3 amino acids: CASSQDGTLRGETQYF. Written as DNA, the CDR3 is TGCGCCAGCAGCCAAGATGGGACCCTTCGCGGGGAGACCCAGTACTTC. This chain joins TRBV4-1 and TRBJ2-5; D may match TRBD1 or TRBD2 (5 bases each). V was shortened by 0 bases and J by 5 bases, with 16 bases between the two germline ends. Germline V gene lookup returns CDR1 MGHRA and CDR2 YSYEKL. The CDR3 sequence is 16 residues long.

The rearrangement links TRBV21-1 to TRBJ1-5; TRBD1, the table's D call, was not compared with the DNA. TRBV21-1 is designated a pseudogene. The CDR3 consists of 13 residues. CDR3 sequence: CASSRQPNQPQHF. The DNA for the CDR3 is TGTGCCAGCAGCAGACAGCCCAATCAGCCCCAGCATTTT.

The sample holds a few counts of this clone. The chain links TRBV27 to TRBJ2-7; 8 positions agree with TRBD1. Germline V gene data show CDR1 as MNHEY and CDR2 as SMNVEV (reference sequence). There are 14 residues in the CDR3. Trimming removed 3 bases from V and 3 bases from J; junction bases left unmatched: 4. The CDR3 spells CASSLGDRHYEQYF. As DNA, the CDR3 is TGTGCCAGCAGTTTGGGGGACAGGCACTACGAGCAGTACTTC.

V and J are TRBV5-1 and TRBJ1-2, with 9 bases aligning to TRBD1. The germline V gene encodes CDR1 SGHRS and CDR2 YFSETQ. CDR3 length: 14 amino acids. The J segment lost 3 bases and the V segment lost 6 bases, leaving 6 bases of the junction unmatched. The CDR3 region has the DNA TGCGCCAGCAACCCCACAGGGGGCCACTATGGCTACACCTTC. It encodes CASNPTGGHYGYTF. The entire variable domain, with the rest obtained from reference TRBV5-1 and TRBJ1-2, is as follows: KAGVTQTPRYLIKTRGQQVTLSCSPISGHRSVSWYQQTPGQGLQFLFEYFSETQRNKGNFPGRFSGRQFSNSRSEMNVSTLELGDSALYLCASNPTGGHYGYTFGSGTRLTVV.

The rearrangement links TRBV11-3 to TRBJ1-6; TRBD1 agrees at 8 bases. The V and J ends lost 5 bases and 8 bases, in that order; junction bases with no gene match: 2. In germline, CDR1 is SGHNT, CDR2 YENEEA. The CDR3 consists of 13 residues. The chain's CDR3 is CASSNRGDSPLHF. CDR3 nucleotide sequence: TGTGCCAGCAGCAACAGGGGGGATTCACCCCTCCACTTT.

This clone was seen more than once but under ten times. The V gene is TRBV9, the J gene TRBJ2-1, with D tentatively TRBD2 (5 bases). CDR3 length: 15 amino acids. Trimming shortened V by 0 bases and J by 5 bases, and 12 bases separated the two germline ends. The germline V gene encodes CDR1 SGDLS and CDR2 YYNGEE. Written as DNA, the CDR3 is TGTGCCAGCAGCGTAGGGCAGCGGAGAGACAATGAGCAGTTCTTC. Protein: CASSVGQRRDNEQFF.

As DNA, the CDR3 is TGCAGTGCTAGACCCCAGGGGGTTCAGTACTTC. The encoded protein is CSARPQGVQYF. This chain joins TRBV20-1 and TRBJ2-4; the match to TRBD1 covers 7 bases. Looked up from germline, CDR1 is DFQATT and CDR2 is SNEGSKA (reference sequence). The CDR3 has 11 amino acids. Unmatched junction bases numbered 3, after V lost 2 bases and J lost 11 bases.

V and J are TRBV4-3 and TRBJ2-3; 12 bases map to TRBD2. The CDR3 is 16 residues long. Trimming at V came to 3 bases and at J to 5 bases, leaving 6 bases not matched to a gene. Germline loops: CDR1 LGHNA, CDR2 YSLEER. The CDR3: CASSQSSGGAVDTQYF. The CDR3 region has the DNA TGCGCCAGCAGCCAGTCTAGCGGGGGGGCAGTAGATACGCAGTATTTT.

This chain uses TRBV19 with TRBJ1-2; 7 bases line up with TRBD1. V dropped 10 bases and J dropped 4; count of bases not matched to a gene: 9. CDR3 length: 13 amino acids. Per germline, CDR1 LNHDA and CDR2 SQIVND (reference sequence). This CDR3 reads CATGQDGGYGYTF. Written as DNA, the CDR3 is TGTGCCACTGGACAGGACGGGGGCTATGGCTACACCTTC.

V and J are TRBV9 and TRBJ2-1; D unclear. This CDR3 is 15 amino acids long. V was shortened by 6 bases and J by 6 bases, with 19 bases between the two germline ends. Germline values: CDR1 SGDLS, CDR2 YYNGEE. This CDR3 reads CASTPASTGRNEQFF. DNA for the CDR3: TGTGCCAGCACCCCGGCATCGACGGGCCGCAATGAGCAGTTCTTC.